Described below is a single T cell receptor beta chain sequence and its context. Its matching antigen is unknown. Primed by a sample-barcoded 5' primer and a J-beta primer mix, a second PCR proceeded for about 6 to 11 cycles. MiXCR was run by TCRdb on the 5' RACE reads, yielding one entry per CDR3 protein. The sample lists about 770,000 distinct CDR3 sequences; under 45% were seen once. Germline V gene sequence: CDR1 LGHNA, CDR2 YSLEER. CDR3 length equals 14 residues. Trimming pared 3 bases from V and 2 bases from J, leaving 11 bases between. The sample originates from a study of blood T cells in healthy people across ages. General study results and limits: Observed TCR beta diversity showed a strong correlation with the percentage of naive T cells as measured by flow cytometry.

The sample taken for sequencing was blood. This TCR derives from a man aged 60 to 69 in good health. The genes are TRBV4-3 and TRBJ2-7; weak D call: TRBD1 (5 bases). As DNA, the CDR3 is TGCGCCAGCAGCCAGGAACAGGAAACCTACGAGCAGTACTTC. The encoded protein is CASSQEQETYEQYF.